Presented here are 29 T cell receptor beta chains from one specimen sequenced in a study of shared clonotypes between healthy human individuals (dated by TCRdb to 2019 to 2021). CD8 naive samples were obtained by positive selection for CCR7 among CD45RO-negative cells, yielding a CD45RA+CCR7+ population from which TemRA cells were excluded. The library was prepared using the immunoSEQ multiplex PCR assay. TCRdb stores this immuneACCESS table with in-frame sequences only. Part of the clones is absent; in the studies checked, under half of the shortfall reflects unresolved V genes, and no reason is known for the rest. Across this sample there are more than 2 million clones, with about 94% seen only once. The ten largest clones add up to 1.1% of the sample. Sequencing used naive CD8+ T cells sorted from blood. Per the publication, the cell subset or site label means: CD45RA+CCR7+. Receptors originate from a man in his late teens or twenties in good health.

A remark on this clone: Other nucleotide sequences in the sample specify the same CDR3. CDR3 amino acids: CASSLGQGVNYGYTF. Written as DNA, the CDR3 is TGTGCCAGCAGCCTGGGGCAGGGGGTGAACTATGGCTACACCTTC. V is TRBV7-9 and J is TRBJ1-2, with 7 bases aligning to TRBD1. The CDR3 sequence is 15 residues long. V shed 5 bases, J shed 2 bases, and the junction held 8 bases outside the gene matches. From germline, CDR1 is SEHNR and CDR2 FQNEAQ (reference sequence).

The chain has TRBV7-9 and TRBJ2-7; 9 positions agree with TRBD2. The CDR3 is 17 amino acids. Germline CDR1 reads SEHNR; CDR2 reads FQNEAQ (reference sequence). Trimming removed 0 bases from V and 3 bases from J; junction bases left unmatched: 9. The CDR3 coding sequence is TGTGCCAGCAGCTTAGCGGCTAGCGGGGAAACCCTCTACGAGCAGTACTTC. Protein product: CASSLAASGETLYEQYF.

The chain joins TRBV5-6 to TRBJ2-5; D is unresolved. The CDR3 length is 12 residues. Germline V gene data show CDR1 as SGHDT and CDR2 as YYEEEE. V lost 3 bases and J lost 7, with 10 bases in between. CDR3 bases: TGTGCCAGCAGCTCGGACCAAACGACCCAGTACTTC. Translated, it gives CASSSDQTTQYF.

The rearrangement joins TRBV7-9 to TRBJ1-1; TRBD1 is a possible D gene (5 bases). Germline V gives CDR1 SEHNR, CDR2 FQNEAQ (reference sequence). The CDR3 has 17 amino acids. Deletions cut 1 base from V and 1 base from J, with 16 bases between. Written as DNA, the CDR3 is TGTGCCAGCAGCTTAGAATTATGGGGTCAGGGGAACACTGAAGCTTTCTTT. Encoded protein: CASSLELWGQGNTEAFF.

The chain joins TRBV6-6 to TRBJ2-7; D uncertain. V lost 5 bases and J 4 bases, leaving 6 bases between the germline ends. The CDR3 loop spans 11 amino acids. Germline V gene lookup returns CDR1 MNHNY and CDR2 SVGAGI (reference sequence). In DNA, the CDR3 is TGTGCCAGCAGTCACCAATACGAGCAGTACTTC. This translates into CASSHQYEQYF.

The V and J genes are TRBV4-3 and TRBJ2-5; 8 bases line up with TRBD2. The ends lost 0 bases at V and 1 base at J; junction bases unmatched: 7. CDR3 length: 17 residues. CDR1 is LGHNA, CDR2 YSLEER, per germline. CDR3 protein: CASSQDPPSGLQETQYF. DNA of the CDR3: TGCGCCAGCAGCCAAGACCCCCCTAGCGGGCTCCAAGAGACCCAGTACTTC.

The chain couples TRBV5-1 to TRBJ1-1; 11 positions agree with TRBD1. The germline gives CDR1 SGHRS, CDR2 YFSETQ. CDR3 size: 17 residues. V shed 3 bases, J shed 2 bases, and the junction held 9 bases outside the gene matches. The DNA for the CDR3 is TGCGCCAGCAGCTCCCCGACCGGGACAGGGGGAAACACTGAAGCTTTCTTT. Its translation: CASSSPTGTGGNTEAFF.

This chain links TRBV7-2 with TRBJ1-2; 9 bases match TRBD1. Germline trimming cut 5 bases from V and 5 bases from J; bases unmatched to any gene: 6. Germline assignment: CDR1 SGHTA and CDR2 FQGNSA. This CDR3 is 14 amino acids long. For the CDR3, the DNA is TGTGCCAGCAGCGAAACAGGGGGCGCTTATGGCTACACCTTC. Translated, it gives CASSETGGAYGYTF. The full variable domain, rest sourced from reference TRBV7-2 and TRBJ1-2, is GAGVSQSPSNKVTEKGKDVELRCDPISGHTALYWYRQSLGQGLEFLIYFQGNSAPDKSGLPSDRFSAERTGGSVSTLTIQRTQQEDSAVYLCASSETGGAYGYTFGSGTRLTVV.

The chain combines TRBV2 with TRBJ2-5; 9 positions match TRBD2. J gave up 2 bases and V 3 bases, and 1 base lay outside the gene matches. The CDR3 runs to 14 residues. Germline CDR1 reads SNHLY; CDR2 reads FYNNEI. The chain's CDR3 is CASSDSGGQETQYF. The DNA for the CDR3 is TGTGCCAGCAGTGACAGCGGGGGGCAAGAGACCCAGTACTTC. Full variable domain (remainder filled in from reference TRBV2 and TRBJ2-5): EPEVTQTPSHQVTQMGQEVILRCVPISNHLYFYWYRQILGQKVEFLVSFYNNEISEKSEIFDDQFSVERPDGSNFTLKIRSTKLEDSAMYFCASSDSGGQETQYFGPGTRLLVL.

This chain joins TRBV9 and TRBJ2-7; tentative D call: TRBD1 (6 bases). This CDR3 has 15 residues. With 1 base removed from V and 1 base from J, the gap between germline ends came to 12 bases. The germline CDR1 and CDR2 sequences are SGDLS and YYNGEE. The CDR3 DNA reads TGTGCCAGCAGCGTATTAGGGGACACATCCTACGAGCAGTACTTC. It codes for CASSVLGDTSYEQYF. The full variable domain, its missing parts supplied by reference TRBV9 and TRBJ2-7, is DSGVTQTPKHLITATGQRVTLRCSPRSGDLSVYWYQQSLDQGLQFLIQYYNGEERAKGNILERFSAQQFPDLHSELNLSSLELGDSALYFCASSVLGDTSYEQYFGPGTRLTVT.

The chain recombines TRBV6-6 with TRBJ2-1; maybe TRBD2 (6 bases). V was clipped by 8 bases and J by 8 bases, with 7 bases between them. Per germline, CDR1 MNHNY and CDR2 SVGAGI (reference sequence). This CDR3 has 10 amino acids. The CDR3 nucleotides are TGTGCCAGCGGCGGGGATGAGCAGTTCTTC. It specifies CASGGDEQFF.

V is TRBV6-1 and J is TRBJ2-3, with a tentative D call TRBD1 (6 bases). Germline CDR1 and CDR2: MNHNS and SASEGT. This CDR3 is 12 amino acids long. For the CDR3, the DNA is TGTGTGGAGACCTCCCCGACAGGAGTGCAGTATTTT. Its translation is CVETSPTGVQYF.

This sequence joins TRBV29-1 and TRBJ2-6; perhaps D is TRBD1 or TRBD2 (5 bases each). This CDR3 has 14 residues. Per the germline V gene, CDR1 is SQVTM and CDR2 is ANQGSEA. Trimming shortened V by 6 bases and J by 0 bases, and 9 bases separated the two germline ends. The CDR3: CSVAGSSGANVLTF. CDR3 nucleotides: TGCAGCGTCGCAGGGAGCTCTGGGGCCAACGTCCTGACTTTC.

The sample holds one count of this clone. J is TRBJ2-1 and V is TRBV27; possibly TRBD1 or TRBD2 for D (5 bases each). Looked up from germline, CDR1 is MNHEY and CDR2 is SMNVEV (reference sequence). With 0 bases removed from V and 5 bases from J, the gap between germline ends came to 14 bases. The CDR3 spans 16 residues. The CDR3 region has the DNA TGTGCCAGCAGTTTATCGACCCCGCTGGGGGACAATGAGCAGTTCTTC. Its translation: CASSLSTPLGDNEQFF.

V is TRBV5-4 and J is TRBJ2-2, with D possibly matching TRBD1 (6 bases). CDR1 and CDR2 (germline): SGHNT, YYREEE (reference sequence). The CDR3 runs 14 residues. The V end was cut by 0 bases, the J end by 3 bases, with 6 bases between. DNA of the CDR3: TGTGCCAGCAGCTTGGACAGGGACACCGGGGAGCTGTTTTTT. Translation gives CASSLDRDTGELFF.

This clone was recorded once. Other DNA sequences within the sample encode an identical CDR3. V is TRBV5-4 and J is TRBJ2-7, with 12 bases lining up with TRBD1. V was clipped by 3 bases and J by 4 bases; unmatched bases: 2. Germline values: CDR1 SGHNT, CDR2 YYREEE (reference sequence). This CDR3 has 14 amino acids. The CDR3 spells CASSSGQGAYEQYF. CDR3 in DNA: TGTGCCAGCAGCTCGGGACAGGGGGCTTACGAGCAGTACTTC. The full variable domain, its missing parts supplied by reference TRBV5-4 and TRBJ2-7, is ETGVTQSPTHLIKTRGQQVTLRCSSQSGHNTVSWYQQALGQGPQFIFQYYREEENGRGNFPPRFSGLQFPNYSSELNVNALELDDSALYLCASSSGQGAYEQYFGPGTRLTVT.

The CDR3 is CASSKGTGQGAYEQYF. DNA of the CDR3: TGTGCTAGTTCCAAAGGGACGGGACAGGGAGCCTACGAGCAGTACTTC. The rearrangement uses TRBV12-5 and TRBJ2-7; the match to TRBD1 covers 9 bases. The CDR3 extends over 16 amino acids. Germline lookup yields CDR1 LGHNT and CDR2 FRNRAP. The V and J ends lost 8 bases and 2 bases, in that order; junction bases with no gene match: 13.

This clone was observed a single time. CDR3 region: CASSLTRSSYEQYF. The CDR3 DNA follows: TGTGCCAGCAGCTTAACGAGAAGCTCCTACGAGCAGTACTTC. The rearrangement links TRBV11-2 to TRBJ2-7; D unclear. The length of the CDR3 is 14 residues. Per germline, CDR1 SGHAT and CDR2 FQNNGV. Trimming shortened V by 2 bases and J by 0 bases, and 8 bases separated the two germline ends.

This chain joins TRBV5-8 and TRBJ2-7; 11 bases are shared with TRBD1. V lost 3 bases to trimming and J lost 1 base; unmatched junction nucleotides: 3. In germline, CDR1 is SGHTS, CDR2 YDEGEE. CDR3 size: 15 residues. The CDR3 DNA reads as TGTGCCAGCAGCTCGGACAGGGGGCCGTCCTACGAGCAGTACTTC. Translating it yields CASSSDRGPSYEQYF.

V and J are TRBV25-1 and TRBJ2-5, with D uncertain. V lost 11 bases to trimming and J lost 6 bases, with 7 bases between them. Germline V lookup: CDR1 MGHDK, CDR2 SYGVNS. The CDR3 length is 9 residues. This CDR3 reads CALGKTQYF. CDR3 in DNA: TGTGCCCTGGGGAAGACCCAGTACTTC.

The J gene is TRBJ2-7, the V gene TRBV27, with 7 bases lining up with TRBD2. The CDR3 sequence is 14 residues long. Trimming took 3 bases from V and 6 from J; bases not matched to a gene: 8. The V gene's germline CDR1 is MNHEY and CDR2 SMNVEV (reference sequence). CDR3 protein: CASSFDRGGGEQYF. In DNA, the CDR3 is TGTGCCAGCAGTTTTGATAGGGGCGGGGGCGAGCAGTACTTC.

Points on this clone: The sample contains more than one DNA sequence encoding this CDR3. The CDR3 bases are TGTGCCAGCAGTTTCACAGGGGCAAATGAAAAACTGTTTTTT. Its translation: CASSFTGANEKLFF. The rearrangement links TRBV27 to TRBJ1-4, with TRBD1 matching over 7 bases. This CDR3 spans 14 amino acids. The germline V gene has CDR1 MNHEY and CDR2 SMNVEV (reference sequence). The V gene end was trimmed by 3 bases and the J gene end by 5 bases; junction bases not matched to a gene: 3.

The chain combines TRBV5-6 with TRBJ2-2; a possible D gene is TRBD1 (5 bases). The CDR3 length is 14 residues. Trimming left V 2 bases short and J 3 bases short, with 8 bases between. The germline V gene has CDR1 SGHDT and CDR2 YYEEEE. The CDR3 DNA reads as TGTGCCAGCAGCTTAGGACACTACACCGGGGAGCTGTTTTTT. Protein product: CASSLGHYTGELFF.

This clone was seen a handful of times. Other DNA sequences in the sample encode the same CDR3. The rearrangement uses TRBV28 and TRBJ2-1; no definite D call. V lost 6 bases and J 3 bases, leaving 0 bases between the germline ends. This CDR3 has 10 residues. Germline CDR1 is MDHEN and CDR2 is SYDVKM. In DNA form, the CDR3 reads TGTGCCAGCAGCTACAATGAGCAGTTCTTC. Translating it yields CASSYNEQFF.

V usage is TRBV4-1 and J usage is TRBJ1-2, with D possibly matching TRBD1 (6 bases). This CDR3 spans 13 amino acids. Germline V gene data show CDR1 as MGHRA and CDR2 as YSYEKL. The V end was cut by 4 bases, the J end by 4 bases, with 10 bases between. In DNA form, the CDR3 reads TGCGCCAGCAGCCCCTCCAGGGGCTATGGCTACACCTTC. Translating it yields CASSPSRGYGYTF.

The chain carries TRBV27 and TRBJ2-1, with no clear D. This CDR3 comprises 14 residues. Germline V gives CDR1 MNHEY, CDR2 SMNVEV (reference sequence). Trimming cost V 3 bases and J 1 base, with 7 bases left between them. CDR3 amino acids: CASSFSLSYNEQFF. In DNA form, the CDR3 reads TGTGCCAGCAGTTTTTCGTTATCCTACAATGAGCAGTTCTTC.

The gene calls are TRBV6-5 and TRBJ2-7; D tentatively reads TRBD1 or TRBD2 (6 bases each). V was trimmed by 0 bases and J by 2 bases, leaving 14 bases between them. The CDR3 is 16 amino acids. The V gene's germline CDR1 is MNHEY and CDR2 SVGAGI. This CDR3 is CASSYSEGEQPYEQYF. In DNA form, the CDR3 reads TGTGCCAGCAGTTACTCGGAGGGGGAGCAACCCTACGAGCAGTACTTC.

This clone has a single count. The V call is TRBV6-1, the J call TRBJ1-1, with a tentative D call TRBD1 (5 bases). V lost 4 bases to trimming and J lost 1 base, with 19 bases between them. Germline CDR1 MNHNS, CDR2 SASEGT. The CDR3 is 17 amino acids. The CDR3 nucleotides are TGTGCCAGCAGTGGACTTTGGTGGGGGAAAAGGAACACTGAAGCTTTCTTT. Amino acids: CASSGLWWGKRNTEAFF.

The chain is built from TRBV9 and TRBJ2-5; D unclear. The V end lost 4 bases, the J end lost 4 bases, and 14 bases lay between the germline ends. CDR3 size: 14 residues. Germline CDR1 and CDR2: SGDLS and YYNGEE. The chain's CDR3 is CASSYLGVGETQYF. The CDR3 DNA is TGTGCCAGCAGCTATCTTGGAGTTGGAGAGACCCAGTACTTC.